The clone carrying this T cell receptor (beta chain) was observed a few times. Its antigen is as yet unknown. The CDR3 spans 15 residues. The V end lost 5 bases, the J end lost 0 bases, and 11 bases lay between the germline ends. CDR1 and CDR2 from the germline V gene are PRHDT and FYEKMQ (reference sequence). This specimen comes from a study of T cells in Graves' hyperthyroidism and ophthalmopathy. For the study at large: Staff took peripheral blood when the initial diagnosis was made, before any treatment began. Overall study results and limits: Blood also showed most of the thyroid clonotypes that were expanded above 0.001.

TCR beta CDR3 region amplification was performed from RNA transcripts. HTBI primers were employed in a first-round RT-PCR of the TCR CDR3. A single record per CDR3 protein comes from TCRdb applying MiXCR to the multiplex PCR reads. Of over 350,000 distinct CDR3 sequences listed, over 12% are singletons. The TCR originated in a man aged 50-60 years with Graves' ophthalmopathy. The sample was blood. This chain uses TRBV13 with TRBJ1-3; D unclear. In DNA form, the CDR3 reads TGTGCCAGCAGCGGTGGACTCGCCTCTGGAAACACCATATATTTT. Translation gives CASSGGLASGNTIYF. Full variable domain (rest looked up from reference TRBV13 and TRBJ1-3): AAGVIQSPRHLIKEKRETATLKCYPIPRHDTVYWYQQGPGQDPQFLISFYEKMQSDKGSIPDRFSAQQFSDYHSELNMSSLELGDSALYFCASSGGLASGNTIYFGEGSWLTVV.